The entry that follows covers one TCR beta chain sequence. This entry is derived from a study of T cell changes during pregnancy in multiple sclerosis. The data were produced by immunoSEQ multiplex PCR, yet TCRdb's version contains in-frame clones alone and is incomplete. This table holds 55,000 to 70,000 clones, approximately 91% found once. With 4 bases clipped from V and 6 bases from J, the junction kept 9 bases outside the gene matches. Germline-derived CDR1 and CDR2 are LNHDA and SQIVND (reference sequence). This CDR3 contains 17 residues. The sequencing here drew on peripheral blood, taken after pregnancy. The clonotype was recovered from a female donor with multiple sclerosis, enrolled in a pregnancy study. The chain recombines TRBV19 with TRBJ2-2; 12 nucleotides agree with TRBD1. The CDR3 reads CASSSRDRGRLAGELFF. CDR3 sequence (DNA): TGTGCCAGTAGTAGCCGGGACAGGGGGCGTTTAGCCGGGGAGCTGTTTTTT.